The 31 T cell receptor beta chains below come from one sample, sequenced in a study of T cells in women clearing cervical HPV infection. Profiling relied on immunoSEQ multiplex PCR, and the TCRdb table lists in-frame clones only, not all of them. This sample's table has tens of thousands of clones. Sequenced sample: blood buffy coat. These receptors were collected from a woman aged 18-70 years with a cervical HPV16 infection that either progressed to CIN3+ or cleared (not recorded which).

Worth noting for this clone: The CDR3 is cut off 3 residues early in the read; its end comes from the germline J gene. This chain connects TRBV5-1 to TRBJ1-1, with D perhaps matching TRBD1 (5 bases). The V and J ends lost 3 bases and 5 bases respectively, with 17 bases between them. Germline loops: CDR1 SGHRS, CDR2 YFSETQ. The length of the CDR3 is 15 residues. The CDR3 sequence: CASSSAGGAQTEAFF. The sequenced CDR3 bases are TGCGCCAGCAGCTCGGCCGGAGGGGCCCAGACTGAA.

For this clone: The sequence runs out 3 residues before the end of the CDR3; the remainder is reconstructed from the germline J gene. The rearrangement links TRBV6-2 or TRBV6-3 to TRBJ2-1; the match to TRBD1 covers 8 bases. Looked up from germline, CDR1 is MNHEY and CDR2 is SVGEGT. The length of the CDR3 is 14 residues. The ends lost 2 bases at V and 8 bases at J; junction bases unmatched: 5. CDR3 in amino acids: CASSYDRGRYEQFF. Incomplete CDR3 DNA: TGTGCCAGCAGTTACGACAGGGGTAGGTATGAG.

Comment on this clone: The read stops 3 residues short of the end of the CDR3; the missing end is completed from the germline J gene. The chain carries TRBV23-1 and TRBJ2-7; 7 nucleotides match TRBD1. TRBV23-1 is identified as an open reading frame with a role that is uncertain. V was pared by 8 bases and J by 5 bases, with 6 bases of the junction left unmatched. This CDR3 has 12 residues. This chain's CDR3 is CASPLQGNEQYF. The DNA read from the CDR3 is TGCGCCAGCCCCTTACAGGGGAACGAG.

A note on this clone: The CDR3 end lies 3 residues beyond the end of the read and is filled in from the germline J gene. The chain recombines TRBV11-2 with TRBJ2-5; 10 bases fit TRBD1. This CDR3 spans 15 amino acids. Trimming took 2 bases from V and 5 from J; bases not matched to a gene: 5. From germline, CDR1 is SGHAT and CDR2 FQNNGV. CDR3 protein: CASSLPTGGAETQYF. CDR3 DNA (partial): TGTGCCAGCAGCTTACCGACAGGGGGCGCGGAGACC.

Of note for this clone: The read stops 3 residues short of the end of the CDR3; the missing end is completed from the germline J gene. V gene TRBV2 combines with J gene TRBJ2-1; possibly TRBD2 for D (7 bases). This CDR3 contains 15 residues. Trimming removed 7 bases from V and 4 bases from J, with 17 bases in between. CDR1 and CDR2 from the germline V gene are SNHLY and FYNNEI. The CDR3 reads CASIPLGGLYNEQFF. The sequenced part of the CDR3 DNA is TGTGCCAGCATCCCGTTGGGGGGGCTGTACAATGAG.

Comment on this clone: Read sequence stops 3 residues before the CDR3 end, and the germline J gene provides the missing end. The chain employs TRBV28 and TRBJ2-3; 16 nucleotides match TRBD2. The CDR3 has 17 residues. Germline CDR1 reads MDHEN; CDR2 reads SYDVKM. CDR3 residues: CASSAGTSGRVRFSQYF. The part of the CDR3 DNA that was read is TGTGCCAGCAGTGCAGGGACTAGCGGGAGGGTAAGGTTTTCG.

Comment on this clone: The read gets to within 3 residues of the CDR3 end, and the germline J gene fills in the rest. V usage is TRBV18 and J usage is TRBJ2-7, with D possibly being TRBD2 (7 bases). The germline CDR1 and CDR2 sequences are KGHSH and LQKENI. Trimming cost V 1 base and J 2 bases, with 12 bases left between them. There are 15 residues in the CDR3. The part of the CDR3 DNA that was read is TGTGCCAGCTCACCACGGGGGGGCAGCGCCTACGAG. This gives the protein CASSPRGGSAYE. Given in full, the CDR3 is CASSPRGGSAYEQYF.

On this clone itself: The read terminates 3 residues before the CDR3 end, so the remaining end is supplied by the germline J gene. The chain links TRBV19 to TRBJ2-7; D possibly corresponds to TRBD1 (7 bases). Trimming removed 6 bases from V and 4 bases from J, with 22 bases in between. This CDR3 has 16 amino acids. Germline CDR1 reads LNHDA; CDR2 reads SQIVND (reference sequence). CDR3 DNA (partial): TGTGCCAGTAGCGCAGACTCAGCAGGGGGGTCGTACGAG. It yields the protein CASSADSAGGSYE. The whole CDR3 is CASSADSAGGSYEQYF.

About this clone itself: Read sequence stops 3 residues before the CDR3 end, and the germline J gene provides the missing end. This chain uses TRBV5-1 with TRBJ1-1; maybe TRBD1 (6 bases). V gave up 4 bases and J gave up 5 bases, with 12 bases separating them. The CDR3 runs 13 residues. In germline, CDR1 is SGHRS, CDR2 YFSETQ. The CDR3 region is CASSALTGTEAFF. The CDR3 DNA, read in part, is TGCGCCAGCAGCGCCCTCACAGGGACTGAA.

About this clone: Read sequence stops 3 residues before the CDR3 end, and the germline J gene provides the missing end. The chain employs TRBV30 and TRBJ2-3; the match to TRBD2 covers 7 bases. The CDR3 contains 13 residues. The V and J ends lost 8 bases and 0 bases, in that order; junction bases with no gene match: 5. Germline V CDR1 and CDR2: GTSNPN, SVGIG (reference sequence). CDR3 DNA, as far as it was read: TGTGCCGGGGGGGGTTCTAGCACAGATACG. This translates into CAGGGSSTDT. Given in full, the CDR3 is CAGGGSSTDTQYF. Full variable domain (missing parts from reference TRBV30 and TRBJ2-3): SQTIHQWPATLVQPVGSPLSLECTVEGTSNPNLYWYRQAAGRGLQLLFYSVGIGQISSEVPQNLSASRPQDRQFILSSKKLLLSDSGFYLCAGGGSSTDTQYFGPGTRLTVL.

For this clone: The read comes to an end 3 residues before the CDR3 does, leaving the germline J gene to fill in the end. V is TRBV19 and J is TRBJ1-2, with D perhaps TRBD1 (5 bases). The germline V gene encodes CDR1 LNHDA and CDR2 SQIVND (reference sequence). The CDR3 extends over 14 amino acids. Partial CDR3 DNA: TGTGCCAGTAGTAGGGGACTTTCCTACAATGAC. Its protein is CASSRGLSYND. The full CDR3 protein is CASSRGLSYNDYTF.

Notes on this clone: The read is 3 residues too short to cover the CDR3 end, so that end is filled in from the germline J gene. The rearrangement links TRBV7-9 to TRBJ1-1; 7 nucleotides agree with TRBD1. CDR3 length equals 13 residues. Germline assignment: CDR1 SEHNR and CDR2 FQNEAQ (reference sequence). The CDR3 loop is CASSLSRDREAFF. CDR3 bases read: TGTGCCAGCAGCTTATCCCGGGACAGAGAA. Full variable domain (remainder filled in from reference TRBV7-9 and TRBJ1-1): DTGVSQNPRHKITKRGQNVTFRCDPISEHNRLYWYRQTLGQGPEFLTYFQNEAQLEKSRLLSDRFSAERPKGSFSTLEIQRTEQGDSAMYLCASSLSRDREAFFGQGTRLTVV.

On this clone itself: The missing CDR3 end, 3 residues past where the read stops, is filled in from the germline J gene. The chain employs TRBV2 and TRBJ2-7; D is unclear. The CDR3 is made up of 11 amino acids. Trimming removed 6 bases at V and 2 bases at J, with 5 bases between. Per germline, CDR1 SNHLY and CDR2 FYNNEI. This chain's CDR3 is CASSQTYEQYF. The CDR3 bases that were read are TGTGCCAGCAGCCAGACCTACGAG.

In the case of this clone: The CDR3 end lies 3 residues beyond the end of the read and is filled in from the germline J gene. V usage is TRBV7-6 and J usage is TRBJ1-2; D possibly corresponds to TRBD1 (5 bases). This CDR3 is built from 11 residues. Per the germline V gene, CDR1 is SGHVS and CDR2 is FNYEAQ. This CDR3 reads CASSQGSDYTF. The covered CDR3 bases are TGTGCCAGCAGCCAGGGAAGTGAC.

Note on this clone: The read terminates 3 residues ahead of where the CDR3 ends, so the germline J gene completes it. The chain joins TRBV5-1 to TRBJ2-5; TRBD2 matches 10 bases. CDR1 and CDR2 from the germline V gene are SGHRS and YFSETQ. J was trimmed by 5 bases and V by 0 bases; bases with no gene match: 7. The CDR3 is made up of 16 amino acids. The covered CDR3 bases are TGCGCCAGCAGCTTGGCCCCTAGCGGGAGTCGTGAGACC. Translating it yields CASSLAPSGSRET. The whole CDR3 region reads CASSLAPSGSRETQYF.

In regard to this clone: The CDR3 end falls 3 residues outside the read, so it is completed with the germline J gene. The rearrangement joins TRBV20-1 to TRBJ2-2; maybe TRBD1 (6 bases). The CDR3 has 13 residues. V lost 3 bases and J lost 8, with 13 bases in between. Germline CDR1 DFQATT, CDR2 SNEGSKA (reference sequence). CDR3 bases read: TGCAGTGCTAGGCCAACAGGGATAGGGGAG. Amino acids: CSARPTGIGE. The entire CDR3 sequence reads CSARPTGIGELFF.

CDR3 DNA, as far as it was read: TGTGCCAGCAGTGAGAAGACTAGCGGGTACAATGAG. Encoded protein: CASSEKTSGYNE. The full-length CDR3 reads as CASSEKTSGYNEQFF. The rearrangement uses TRBV2 and TRBJ2-1, with 10 positions matching TRBD2. The CDR3 end is not reached by the read, which stops 3 residues before it; the germline J gene fills it in. V was pared by 3 bases and J by 4 bases, with 3 bases of the junction left unmatched. From germline, CDR1 is SNHLY and CDR2 FYNNEI. The CDR3 is 15 residues long.

As for this clone: The CDR3 end falls 3 residues outside the read, so it is completed with the germline J gene. This chain connects TRBV30 to TRBJ2-7; a possible D gene is TRBD2 (6 bases). CDR3 length equals 13 residues. Germline V gene lookup returns CDR1 GTSNPN and CDR2 SVGIG (reference sequence). Trimming pared 2 bases from V and 4 bases from J, leaving 12 bases between. This chain's CDR3 is CAWSLAVEYEQYF. The CDR3 bases that were read are TGTGCCTGGAGTTTAGCGGTCGAATACGAG.

About this clone itself: The read ends 3 residues early relative to the CDR3; the germline J gene fills the gap. The rearrangement uses TRBV20-1 and TRBJ1-5, with D tentatively TRBD1 (5 bases). The CDR3 runs to 14 residues. CDR1 DFQATT and CDR2 SNEGSKA come from the germline V gene (reference sequence). The ends were cut back, 3 bases at V and 2 bases at J, with 11 bases in the middle. This chain's CDR3 is CSASWGAGNQPQHF. Incomplete CDR3 DNA: TGCAGTGCTAGTTGGGGCGCGGGCAATCAGCCC.

Details on this clone: The CDR3 end lies 3 residues beyond the end of the read and is filled in from the germline J gene. The gene calls are TRBV10-3 and TRBJ2-7; no definite D call. CDR1 is ENHRY and CDR2 is SYGVKD in the germline V gene. Between the trimmed V and J ends, which lost 3 bases and 0 bases, there was a span of 3 bases. This CDR3 spans 12 amino acids. The DNA read from the CDR3 is TGTGCCATCAGTGACAGCTCCTACGAG. Amino acids: CAISDSSYE. The entire CDR3 is CAISDSSYEQYF.

Note on this clone: The read finishes 3 residues shy of the CDR3 end, and the germline J gene is used to complete it. This chain links TRBV2 with TRBJ1-1; D gene ambiguous. This CDR3 region has 15 residues. Trimming took 6 bases from V and 6 from J, leaving 20 bases between them. Looked up from germline, CDR1 is SNHLY and CDR2 is FYNNEI. The DNA read from the CDR3 is TGTGCCAGCAGGACTTCGGGGTTGACGGGCGCTGAA. Its translation: CASRTSGLTGAE. The full CDR3 reads CASRTSGLTGAEAFF. Variable domain in full (rest from reference TRBV2 and TRBJ1-1): EPEVTQTPSHQVTQMGQEVILRCVPISNHLYFYWYRQILGQKVEFLVSFYNNEISEKSEIFDDQFSVERPDGSNFTLKIRSTKLEDSAMYFCASRTSGLTGAEAFFGQGTRLTVV.

Points on this clone: The CDR3 is cut off 3 residues early in the read; its end comes from the germline J gene. The V and J genes are TRBV5-1 and TRBJ1-3; weak D call: TRBD1 (5 bases). The CDR3 loop spans 15 amino acids. V was cut by 3 bases and J by 3 bases, with 13 bases left in between. Per germline, CDR1 SGHRS and CDR2 YFSETQ. The sequenced CDR3 bases are TGCGCCAGCAGCTCCGGGACTAGTGGTGGAAACACC. It yields the protein CASSSGTSGGNT. The full CDR3 protein reads CASSSGTSGGNTIYF.

A note on this clone: The CDR3 is cut off 3 residues early in the read; its end comes from the germline J gene. The V call is TRBV30, the J call TRBJ2-1; D gene unclear. CDR3 length equals 12 residues. From germline, CDR1 is GTSNPN and CDR2 SVGIG (reference sequence). V was cut by 4 bases and J by 0 bases, with 4 bases left in between. CDR3 protein: CAWTSSYNEQFF. The sequenced part of the CDR3 DNA is TGTGCCTGGACTAGCTCCTACAATGAG.

A word on this clone: The CDR3 end is not reached by the read, which stops 3 residues before it; the germline J gene fills it in. The chain recombines TRBV11-2 with TRBJ1-2, with a weak D call TRBD1 (5 bases). The length of the CDR3 is 13 residues. Germline V gene data show CDR1 as SGHAT and CDR2 as FQNNGV. V lost 6 bases to trimming and J lost 6 bases, with 14 bases between them. The sequenced CDR3 bases are TGTGCCAGCAGTCCGACAGTGAGGAATGGC. Its protein is CASSPTVRNG. The CDR3 in full is CASSPTVRNGYTF.

Details on this clone: The CDR3 goes on 3 residues after the read ends, and that part is filled in from the germline J gene. The rearrangement uses TRBV18 and TRBJ1-1; TRBD1 matches 7 bases. The CDR3 loop spans 13 amino acids. V trimming: 3 bases; J trimming: 7 bases; junction bases outside the gene matches: 5. Germline loops: CDR1 KGHSH, CDR2 LQKENI. The CDR3 is CASSPGTELEAFF. Partial CDR3 DNA: TGTGCCAGCTCACCGGGGACAGAACTTGAA.

Remarks on this clone: The read terminates 3 residues before the CDR3 end, so the remaining end is supplied by the germline J gene. The chain employs TRBV5-1 and TRBJ2-3; D perhaps matches TRBD2 (6 bases). CDR1 and CDR2 (germline): SGHRS, YFSETQ. Trimming shortened V by 3 bases and J by 4 bases, and 18 bases separated the two germline ends. The CDR3 is 16 residues long. Incomplete CDR3 DNA: TGCGCCAGCAGCTCGGCTCGCGGGGTGGGCTCAGATACG. Translating gives CASSSARGVGSDT. The entire CDR3 sequence reads CASSSARGVGSDTQYF.

As regards this clone: The observed sequence ends 3 residues before the CDR3 terminus, with the missing tail filled in from the germline J gene. The V and J genes are TRBV18 and TRBJ1-2; 11 positions match TRBD1. The CDR3 is 13 residues long. Looked up from germline, CDR1 is KGHSH and CDR2 is LQKENI. Here the CDR3 reads CASSPGQGEGYTF. The CDR3 DNA, read in part, is TGTGCCAGCTCACCGGGACAGGGGGAAGGC.

Remarks on this clone: Read sequence stops 3 residues before the CDR3 end, and the germline J gene provides the missing end. The rearrangement uses TRBV11-1 and TRBJ2-3; maybe TRBD2 (6 bases). There are 12 residues in the CDR3. Trimming took 6 bases from V and 6 from J, leaving 10 bases between them. Germline lookup yields CDR1 SGHAT and CDR2 FQDESV (reference sequence). The DNA read from the CDR3 is TGTGCCAGCAGGACTAGTCTCGATACG. Its translation is CASRTSLDT. The entire CDR3 protein reads CASRTSLDTQYF.

On this clone itself: The read stops 3 residues short of the end of the CDR3; the missing end is completed from the germline J gene. V usage is TRBV14 and J usage is TRBJ2-2; 7 bases align to TRBD1. The J segment lost 1 base and the V segment lost 8 bases, leaving 4 bases of the junction unmatched. Per germline, CDR1 SGHDN and CDR2 FVKESK. The CDR3 is made up of 14 amino acids. The sequenced part of the CDR3 DNA is TGTGCCAGCCGGGGACAGCTGAACACCGGGGAG. Its protein is CASRGQLNTGE. The full CDR3 reads CASRGQLNTGELFF.

A note on this clone: The read ends 3 residues before the CDR3 terminus; that terminus is restored from the germline J gene. V is TRBV5-1 and J is TRBJ1-1; a weak D match, TRBD1 (5 bases). CDR1 is SGHRS and CDR2 is YFSETQ in the germline V gene. The germline V and J ends were trimmed by 2 bases and 4 bases, with 18 bases remaining between them. This CDR3 has 16 residues. This chain's CDR3 is CASSFVTASLGTEAFF. The CDR3 bases that were read are TGCGCCAGCAGCTTCGTGACAGCGAGCCTGGGCACTGAA.

Comment on this clone: The read falls 3 residues short of the CDR3 end, and the missing part is taken from the germline J gene. The V and J genes are TRBV7-2 and TRBJ2-7; 12 bases match TRBD2. V was clipped by 5 bases and J by 2 bases; unmatched bases: 4. Germline lookup yields CDR1 SGHTA and CDR2 FQGNSA. This CDR3 has 15 amino acids. CDR3 region: CASSHRTSGTYEQYF. CDR3 DNA (partial): TGTGCCAGCAGCCACCGGACTAGCGGGACCTACGAG.